The 23 T cell receptor beta chains presented below share a single source sample, sequenced in a study of cytomegalovirus exposure and HLA in healthy donors. Here immunoSEQ multiplex PCR was the method, and the copy in TCRdb shows in-frame clones only, minus some. The table shows more than 100,000 clones, with approximately 91% occurring only once. Material: PBMCs. The receptors here all came from a young man in good health and CMV-seronegative.

The V call is TRBV5-6, the J call TRBJ1-2; D is uncertain. V was pared by 1 base and J by 4 bases, with 11 bases between. Germline loops: CDR1 SGHDT, CDR2 YYEEEE. The CDR3 length is 14 residues. The CDR3 DNA sequence: TGTGCCAGCAGCTTGTCCCCGTTCCCCTATGGCTACACCTTC. Its translation: CASSLSPFPYGYTF.

This chain joins TRBV19 and TRBJ1-1; the D gene is possibly TRBD1 (6 bases). CDR1 is LNHDA, CDR2 SQIVND, per germline (reference sequence). This CDR3 has 15 residues. Trimming cost V 6 bases and J 8 bases, with 22 bases left between them. CDR3 region: CASRPFPRQAEEAFF. The CDR3 DNA follows: TGTGCCAGTAGGCCCTTCCCCCGACAGGCGGAGGAAGCTTTCTTT. Complete variable domain (other parts from reference TRBV19 and TRBJ1-1): DGGITQSPKYLFRKEGQNVTLSCEQNLNHDAMYWYRQDPGQGLRLIYYSQIVNDFQKGDIAEGYSVSREKKESFPLTVTSAQKNPTAFYLCASRPFPRQAEEAFFGQGTRLTVV.

This clone was seen just once. V usage is TRBV29-1 and J usage is TRBJ1-5; maybe TRBD1 (6 bases). The CDR3 is 13 amino acids. V lost 4 bases, J lost 6 bases, and 13 bases lay in between. Germline CDR1 SQVTM, CDR2 ANQGSEA. Written as DNA, the CDR3 is TGCAGCGTTGCCGGGGGGCCCGCTCAGCCCCAGCATTTT. Its protein product is CSVAGGPAQPQHF.

The V call is TRBV5-1, the J call TRBJ2-1, with 11 bases aligning to TRBD2. This CDR3 region has 15 residues. Germline values: CDR1 SGHRS, CDR2 YFSETQ. The V and J ends lost 6 bases and 2 bases, in that order; junction bases with no gene match: 4. The chain's CDR3 is CASNLLAGAYNEQFF. As DNA, the CDR3 is TGCGCCAGCAACCTACTAGCGGGAGCCTACAATGAGCAGTTCTTC. The complete variable domain, with remaining parts taken from reference TRBV5-1 and TRBJ2-1, reads KAGVTQTPRYLIKTRGQQVTLSCSPISGHRSVSWYQQTPGQGLQFLFEYFSETQRNKGNFPGRFSGRQFSNSRSEMNVSTLELGDSALYLCASNLLAGAYNEQFFGPGTRLTVL.

CDR3 sequence: CASSPPGGLAKNIQYF. As DNA, the CDR3 is TGTGCCAGCTCACCACCAGGGGGTTTAGCCAAAAACATTCAGTACTTC. The chain links TRBV18 to TRBJ2-4; D possibly corresponds to TRBD1 (6 bases). The germline V gene has CDR1 KGHSH and CDR2 LQKENI. This CDR3 region has 16 residues. Trimming took 0 bases from V and 0 from J, leaving 9 bases between them.

The chain recombines TRBV5-4 with TRBJ1-1; D possibly corresponds to TRBD1 (6 bases). The germline V gene has CDR1 SGHNT and CDR2 YYREEE (reference sequence). The CDR3 length is 14 residues. V was clipped by 1 base and J by 2 bases, with 9 bases between them. The CDR3 loop reads CASSLQGFNTEAFF. In DNA, the CDR3 is TGTGCCAGCAGCTTGCAGGGGTTCAACACTGAAGCTTTCTTT. Full variable domain (missing parts from reference TRBV5-4 and TRBJ1-1): ETGVTQSPTHLIKTRGQQVTLRCSSQSGHNTVSWYQQALGQGPQFIFQYYREEENGRGNFPPRFSGLQFPNYSSELNVNALELDDSALYLCASSLQGFNTEAFFGQGTRLTVV.

As to this clone: The junction does not match germline at one end; this may be a read error. This chain uses TRBV2 with TRBJ2-3; 8 bases are a match to TRBD2. The germline gives CDR1 SNHLY, CDR2 FYNNEI. The length of the CDR3 is 14 residues. The CDR3: CACRRAGETDTQYF. DNA of the CDR3: TGTGCCTGCAGGCGAGCGGGAGAGACAGATACGCAGTATTTT. Filled out from reference TRBV2 and TRBJ2-3, the complete variable domain reads EPEVTQTPSHQVTQMGQEVILRCVPISNHLYFYWYRQILGQKVEFLVSFYNNEISEKSEIFDDQFSVERPDGSNFTLKIRSTKLEDSAMYFCACRRAGETDTQYFGPGTRLTVL.

The chain joins TRBV19 to TRBJ2-1; weak D call: TRBD2 (5 bases). Germline assignment: CDR1 LNHDA and CDR2 SQIVND (reference sequence). The V and J ends lost 0 bases and 9 bases respectively, with 18 bases between them. The CDR3 spans 16 residues. The CDR3 coding sequence is TGTGCCAGTAGTATAGATCAAGGGCGGGCCGTGAGTGAGCAGTTCTTC. Translation gives CASSIDQGRAVSEQFF.

This clone was detected only once. The rearrangement links TRBV20-1 to TRBJ2-3; the match to TRBD2 covers 9 bases. Germline values: CDR1 DFQATT, CDR2 SNEGSKA (reference sequence). The CDR3 consists of 10 residues. This chain's CDR3 is CAGGTDTQYF. The CDR3 region has the DNA TGCGCGGGAGGGACAGATACGCAGTATTTT.

The genes are TRBV15 and TRBJ2-1; D may be TRBD2 (6 bases). The germline CDR1 and CDR2 sequences are LNHNV and YYDKDF (reference sequence). V shed 8 bases and J shed 6 bases, with 17 bases lying between them. There are 14 residues in the CDR3. The CDR3, as DNA: TGTGCCACCCGGGGGACCGGGAGAGGCAATGAGCAGTTCTTC. It is translated as CATRGTGRGNEQFF.

The rearrangement joins TRBV7-7 to TRBJ2-3; TRBD2 matches at 11 bases. This CDR3 is built from 16 residues. The germline gives CDR1 SSHAT, CDR2 FNYEAQ (reference sequence). Germline trimming cut 1 base from V and 4 bases from J; bases unmatched to any gene: 4. Written as DNA, the CDR3 is TGTGCCAGCAGCTTAGTAGCGGGAGGGCCTGCAGATACGCAGTATTTT. It encodes CASSLVAGGPADTQYF.

The chain uses TRBV7-8 and TRBJ1-2; a possible D gene is TRBD1 (5 bases). The CDR3 extends over 16 amino acids. The V end was cut by 4 bases, the J end by 8 bases, with 23 bases between. Germline V gene data show CDR1 as SGHVS and CDR2 as FQNEAQ. CDR3 nucleotides: TGTGCCAGCAGCTCCAAGCCGCCTTCGGGGGTTGGAGGCTACACCTTC. Residues: CASSSKPPSGVGGYTF.

This chain connects TRBV5-4 to TRBJ2-7; TRBD1 might be the D (5 bases). Germline CDR1 SGHNT, CDR2 YYREEE (reference sequence). Trimming stripped 5 bases from V and 4 bases from J, with 13 bases between. CDR3 length: 13 amino acids. CDR3 protein: CASSSSGSYEQYF. The DNA for the CDR3 is TGTGCCAGCAGTTCCTCAGGGTCATACGAGCAGTACTTC.

The chain is built from TRBV5-1 and TRBJ2-5, with 9 bases identical to TRBD2. This CDR3 contains 17 residues. CDR1 is SGHRS, CDR2 YFSETQ, per germline. J gave up 5 bases and V 4 bases, and 15 bases lay outside the gene matches. The CDR3, as DNA: TGCGCCAGCAGCGTAGCCCCGTCTAGCGGGAAATGGGAGACCCAGTACTTC. This gives the protein CASSVAPSSGKWETQYF. The complete variable domain, with remaining parts taken from reference TRBV5-1 and TRBJ2-5, reads KAGVTQTPRYLIKTRGQQVTLSCSPISGHRSVSWYQQTPGQGLQFLFEYFSETQRNKGNFPGRFSGRQFSNSRSEMNVSTLELGDSALYLCASSVAPSSGKWETQYFGPGTRLLVL.

The genes are TRBV18 and TRBJ2-1; 9 nucleotides agree with TRBD2. The CDR3 consists of 15 residues. CDR1 is KGHSH and CDR2 is LQKENI in the germline V gene. Trimming at V came to 3 bases and at J to 5 bases, leaving 5 bases not matched to a gene. CDR3 protein: CASSPKTSGDNEQFF. CDR3 nucleotide sequence: TGTGCCAGCTCACCGAAGACTAGCGGCGACAATGAGCAGTTCTTC. Drawing the rest from reference TRBV18 and TRBJ2-1, the complete variable domain is NAGVMQNPRHLVRRRGQEARLRCSPMKGHSHVYWYRQLPEEGLKFMVYLQKENIIDESGMPKERFSAEFPKEGPSILRIQQVVRGDSAAYFCASSPKTSGDNEQFFGPGTRLTVL.

This clone showed up just a few times. The V call is TRBV5-1, the J call TRBJ1-5; 9 nucleotides match TRBD1. The CDR3 contains 16 residues. Looked up from germline, CDR1 is SGHRS and CDR2 is YFSETQ. Trimming at V came to 4 bases and at J to 8 bases, leaving 13 bases not matched to a gene. The CDR3 nucleotides are TGCGCCAGCAGCCCGTTCGGGACAGGGAATAGCGAGCCCCAGCATTTT. Amino acids: CASSPFGTGNSEPQHF.

The V gene is TRBV27, the J gene TRBJ1-5; 8 bases fit TRBD1. This CDR3 is 15 amino acids long. The V gene end was trimmed by 6 bases and the J gene end by 4 bases; junction bases not matched to a gene: 8. CDR1 and CDR2 (germline): MNHEY, SMNVEV (reference sequence). The CDR3 DNA sequence: TGTGCCAGCAGACTAACGGACAGGGAAAATCAGCCCCAGCATTTT. This codes for CASRLTDRENQPQHF.

V gene TRBV6-1 combines with J gene TRBJ2-1; TRBD2 matches at 11 bases. Germline-derived CDR1 and CDR2 are MNHNS and SASEGT. The CDR3 loop spans 15 amino acids. J gave up 5 bases and V 3 bases, and 3 bases lay outside the gene matches. The CDR3 bases are TGTGCCAGCAGTGATCCACTAGCGGGAGACAATGAGCAGTTCTTC. It is translated as CASSDPLAGDNEQFF.

The rearrangement joins TRBV6-4 to TRBJ2-4; 7 nucleotides agree with TRBD2. The CDR3 contains 14 residues. The V segment lost 6 bases and the J segment 8 bases; nucleotides outside the gene matches: 10. Germline V lookup: CDR1 MRHNA, CDR2 SNTAGT. DNA for the CDR3: TGTGCCAGCAGCGCCTCTGGGGAGGGAGACATTCAGTACTTC. The encoded protein is CASSASGEGDIQYF.

Only a few counts were recorded for this clone. This chain links TRBV9 with TRBJ2-7; the match to TRBD1 covers 7 bases. V dropped 7 bases and J dropped 5; count of bases not matched to a gene: 12. The CDR3 has 14 amino acids. In germline, CDR1 is SGDLS, CDR2 YYNGEE. The CDR3 coding sequence is TGTGCCAGCGGGCCGACAGGGTTTGAAAACGAGCAGTACTTC. As protein: CASGPTGFENEQYF.

This chain links TRBV4-3 with TRBJ2-7, with a possible D match to TRBD2 (6 bases). Germline V CDR1 and CDR2: LGHNA, YSLEER. Between the trimmed V and J ends, which lost 1 base and 1 base, there was a span of 17 bases. The CDR3 loop spans 17 amino acids. In DNA form, the CDR3 reads TGCGCCAGCAGCCAAGGAACGGGTGCGGGGCATTCCTACGAGCAGTACTTC. It encodes CASSQGTGAGHSYEQYF.

About this clone itself: Germline and junction disagree at one end, which may indicate a read error. The chain uses TRBV29-1 and TRBJ1-2; possibly TRBD1 for D (6 bases). This CDR3 has 11 residues. CDR1 SQVTM and CDR2 ANQGSEA come from the germline V gene. CDR3 sequence reads: CSVDWQGGRGF. The DNA of the CDR3 is TGCAGCGTTGACTGGCAAGGGGGACGAGGCTTC.

The chain is built from TRBV18 and TRBJ2-7; D remains ambiguous. Germline loops: CDR1 KGHSH, CDR2 LQKENI. The CDR3 has 13 amino acids. The V end was cut by 6 bases, the J end by 6 bases, with 15 bases between. The CDR3 sequence: CASSQAEYREQYF. The CDR3 region has the DNA TGTGCCAGCTCTCAGGCTGAATATCGCGAGCAGTACTTC. Using reference TRBV18 and TRBJ2-7 for the parts outside the CDR3, the full variable domain is NAGVMQNPRHLVRRRGQEARLRCSPMKGHSHVYWYRQLPEEGLKFMVYLQKENIIDESGMPKERFSAEFPKEGPSILRIQQVVRGDSAAYFCASSQAEYREQYFGPGTRLTVT.